Each of the 29 T cell receptor beta chains below was sequenced from the same sample in a study of identical twins. TCRdb ran MiXCR on the 5' RACE reads and lists one entry per CDR3 protein. This sample carries 750,000 to 950,000 distinct CDR3 sequences, about 12% of them seen once, and the ten largest clones take around 1.5%. This sample was also put to use in a study of yellow fever vaccine responses in identical twins.

Specimen: PBMCs. All receptors derive from a woman aged 18-29 years in good health.

This chain joins TRBV5-1 and TRBJ2-7; 8 bases are a match to TRBD1. The CDR3 covers 14 residues. After removal of 2 bases from V and 6 bases from J, the junction contained 7 bases not matched to a gene. Germline V gives CDR1 SGHRS, CDR2 YFSETQ. CDR3 protein: CASSLGQGLSEQYV. The DNA for the CDR3 is TGCGCCAGCAGCTTAGGACAGGGCCTGAGCGAGCAGTACGTC.

The chain is built from TRBV7-8 and TRBJ2-1, with 9 bases matching TRBD2. J was trimmed by 7 bases and V by 5 bases; bases with no gene match: 6. Germline V CDR1 and CDR2: SGHVS, FQNEAQ. This CDR3 region has 14 residues. This CDR3 reads CASSPGLAPNEQFF. The CDR3 DNA sequence: TGTGCCAGCAGCCCGGGACTAGCTCCAAATGAGCAGTTCTTC.

In its sample, this clonotype was seen many times. The rearrangement joins TRBV5-1 to TRBJ1-5; no definite D call. V was cut by 1 base and J by 4 bases, with 6 bases left in between. Germline CDR1 and CDR2: SGHRS and YFSETQ. The CDR3 spans 13 residues. This CDR3 reads CASSLSQNQPQHF. DNA for the CDR3: TGCGCCAGCAGCTTGAGTCAGAATCAGCCCCAGCATTTT. Filled out from reference TRBV5-1 and TRBJ1-5, the complete variable domain reads KAGVTQTPRYLIKTRGQQVTLSCSPISGHRSVSWYQQTPGQGLQFLFEYFSETQRNKGNFPGRFSGRQFSNSRSEMNVSTLELGDSALYLCASSLSQNQPQHFGDGTRLSIL.

The sample holds many counts of this clonotype. V is TRBV11-2 and J is TRBJ1-2; D is uncertain. Germline lookup yields CDR1 SGHAT and CDR2 FQNNGV. The V gene lost 5 bases and the J gene lost 5 bases, with 15 bases spanning the gap. The CDR3 is made up of 14 amino acids. The CDR3 loop reads CASSPRDLNYGYTF. The CDR3 DNA reads TGTGCCAGCAGCCCCAGAGACTTAAATTATGGCTACACCTTC.

This clonotype was recorded a few times. The rearrangement links TRBV2 to TRBJ1-2; D not resolved. CDR1 and CDR2 (germline): SNHLY, FYNNEI. The CDR3 spans 13 residues. The V end lost 6 bases, the J end lost 11 bases, and 19 bases lay between the germline ends. The CDR3 DNA reads as TGTGCCAGCAGGGAGTCACGGGCGATTAGGTACACCTTC. Translating it yields CASRESRAIRYTF.

The chain recombines TRBV2 with TRBJ1-1; D uncertain. V lost 2 bases to trimming and J lost 10 bases, with 8 bases between them. Germline CDR1 is SNHLY and CDR2 is FYNNEI. The CDR3 is 11 residues long. CDR3 in amino acids: CASSERSGAFF. DNA for the CDR3: TGTGCCAGCAGTGAAAGGTCTGGAGCTTTCTTT.

This chain connects TRBV29-1 to TRBJ2-3; D is possibly TRBD1 (5 bases). From germline, CDR1 is SQVTM and CDR2 ANQGSEA. The ends were cut back, 0 bases at V and 2 bases at J, with 12 bases in the middle. CDR3 size: 15 residues. Written as DNA, the CDR3 is TGCAGCGTTGAAGATGTCGGACAACACACAGATACGCAGTATTTT. Translated: CSVEDVGQHTDTQYF.

The chain uses TRBV28 and TRBJ1-5; D might be TRBD1 (5 bases). CDR1 and CDR2 from the germline V gene are MDHEN and SYDVKM. The CDR3 is made up of 12 amino acids. CDR3 in DNA: TGTGCGGGAGGGGACAGCAATCAGCCCCAGCATTTT. Translated: CAGGDSNQPQHF.

This clonotype was observed many times. The gene calls are TRBV7-9 and TRBJ2-1; D may be TRBD2 (5 bases). The V end was cut by 4 bases, the J end by 9 bases, with 10 bases between. The CDR3 loop spans 12 amino acids. CDR1 SEHNR and CDR2 FQNEAQ come from the germline V gene (reference sequence). The CDR3 loop is CASSWVGGEQFF. CDR3 nucleotides: TGTGCCAGCAGCTGGGTAGGAGGTGAGCAGTTCTTC.

This clonotype has only a few counts. The chain employs TRBV20-1 and TRBJ2-3; D is undetermined. In germline, CDR1 is DFQATT, CDR2 SNEGSKA (reference sequence). The V gene lost 2 bases and the J gene lost 2 bases, with 8 bases spanning the gap. The CDR3 totals 13 residues. In DNA form, the CDR3 reads TGCAGTGCTAGACCGCTCATCACAGATACGCAGTATTTT. Translating gives CSARPLITDTQYF.

The sample holds a few counts of this clonotype. The J gene is TRBJ2-3, the V gene TRBV6-2 or TRBV6-3; TRBD2 matches at 10 bases. The CDR3 totals 15 residues. From germline, CDR1 is MNHEY and CDR2 SVGEGT. After removal of 0 bases from V and 4 bases from J, the junction contained 1 base not matched to a gene. CDR3 loop: CASSYSAGGPDTQYF. DNA for the CDR3: TGTGCCAGCAGTTACTCAGCGGGGGGGCCAGATACGCAGTATTTT.

V and J are TRBV6-2 or TRBV6-3 and TRBJ2-7; TRBD1 is a possible D gene (5 bases). Per the germline V gene, CDR1 is MNHEY and CDR2 is SVGEGT. The CDR3 totals 15 residues. V lost 6 bases and J 0 bases, leaving 15 bases between the germline ends. The CDR3 coding sequence is TGTGCCAGCAGAAAAGGGGTTATAAACTCCTACGAGCAGTACTTC. Its translation: CASRKGVINSYEQYF.

The table lists this clonotype with a few counts. The chain joins TRBV10-3 to TRBJ2-7; TRBD1 aligns across 9 bases. Per germline, CDR1 ENHRY and CDR2 SYGVKD. The CDR3 has 15 amino acids. The ends lost 3 bases at V and 4 bases at J; junction bases unmatched: 7. CDR3: CAISDSGTGIYEQYF. The CDR3 DNA sequence: TGTGCCATCAGTGACTCCGGGACAGGGATATACGAGCAGTACTTC.

This clonotype has at least ten counts. V gene TRBV6-1 combines with J gene TRBJ2-7; D remains unclear. The germline CDR1 and CDR2 sequences are MNHNS and SASEGT. The V end lost 2 bases, the J end lost 2 bases, and 1 base lay between the germline ends. The CDR3 spans 11 residues. This CDR3 is CASSETYEQYF. In nucleotides, the CDR3 is TGTGCCAGCAGTGAAACCTACGAGCAGTACTTC.

This CDR3 is CSAAGVGLAGSSSYNEQFF. The DNA for the CDR3 is TGCAGTGCTGCAGGTGTGGGACTAGCGGGATCGAGCTCCTACAATGAGCAGTTCTTC. V is TRBV20-1 and J is TRBJ2-1; 13 bases agree with TRBD2. CDR3 length equals 19 residues. Germline CDR1 reads DFQATT; CDR2 reads SNEGSKA (reference sequence). The trim removed 5 bases at V and 0 bases at J, leaving 13 bases unmatched.

The chain links TRBV25-1 to TRBJ2-5, with D tentatively TRBD2 (6 bases). Germline V gene sequence: CDR1 MGHDK, CDR2 SYGVNS. The germline V and J ends were trimmed by 3 bases and 5 bases, with 16 bases remaining between them. The CDR3 runs 15 residues. The CDR3 sequence: CASSEAGRGGETQYF. CDR3 DNA: TGTGCCAGCAGTGAGGCGGGACGGGGTGGGGAGACCCAGTACTTC.

The rearrangement links TRBV18 to TRBJ1-2; a weak D match, TRBD1 (5 bases). Germline lookup yields CDR1 KGHSH and CDR2 LQKENI. This CDR3 contains 14 residues. With 1 base removed from V and 5 bases from J, the gap between germline ends came to 11 bases. The CDR3 DNA follows: TGTGCCAGCTCACCACTGGAGGGGATTTATGGCTACACCTTC. Protein product: CASSPLEGIYGYTF.

The chain combines TRBV5-1 with TRBJ1-4, with D maybe TRBD1 (5 bases). Germline loops: CDR1 SGHRS, CDR2 YFSETQ. The CDR3 totals 14 residues. V was clipped by 4 bases and J by 1 base, with 8 bases between them. The CDR3 is CASSQTVTNEKLFF. The CDR3 DNA reads TGCGCCAGCAGCCAGACAGTAACTAATGAAAAACTGTTTTTT.

This clonotype has a count of ten or more. At one boundary the junction diverges from the germline segment, which might be a read error. This chain joins TRBV11-2 and TRBJ2-1; no reliable D call. Germline CDR1 SGHAT, CDR2 FQNNGV. The CDR3 runs 14 residues. The CDR3 DNA reads TGCGCCAGCAGCTTGGGTCAGGTGTACAATGAGCAGTTCTTC. Amino acid sequence: CASSLGQVYNEQFF.

The chain has TRBV4-2 and TRBJ2-2; no firm D call. Germline V gene data show CDR1 as LGHNA and CDR2 as YNFKEQ. The CDR3 covers 15 residues. Trimming removed 4 bases at V and 1 base at J, with 10 bases between. The CDR3 region is CASSPIWENTGELFF. CDR3 DNA sequence: TGTGCCAGCAGCCCTATCTGGGAGAACACCGGGGAGCTGTTTTTT.

This clonotype was picked up a small number of times. The chain employs TRBV20-1 and TRBJ2-1; 8 bases agree with TRBD2. The CDR3 consists of 15 residues. Unmatched junction bases numbered 7, after V lost 1 base and J lost 5 bases. Germline V gene data show CDR1 as DFQATT and CDR2 as SNEGSKA (reference sequence). CDR3 DNA: TGCAGTGCTAGAGCAGAAATAGCGGGGCACAATGAGCAGTTCTTC. Residues: CSARAEIAGHNEQFF.

Remarks on this clonotype: It may be a read error: a sequence one base away is much more abundant. This sequence joins TRBV4-1 and TRBJ2-5; tentatively, D is TRBD2 (6 bases). The CDR3 has 15 amino acids. CDR1 and CDR2 from the germline V gene are MGHRA and YSYEKL. The CDR3 region has the DNA TGCGCCAGCAGCCAAGATACGGGAGCCGTTCAGCCCCACTACTTC. Protein sequence: CASSQDTGAVQPHYF.

This clonotype came up a few times. This chain connects TRBV12-3 or TRBV12-4 to TRBJ2-7, with TRBD2 matching 8 bases. V shed 5 bases and J 4 bases; nucleotides not matched to a gene: 10. The CDR3 sequence is 15 residues long. CDR3 sequence (DNA): TGTGCCAGCAGTATTTCGGGACTAGTGAAGTACGAGCAGTACTTC. Translation gives CASSISGLVKYEQYF.

The gene calls are TRBV5-1 and TRBJ2-3; 7 nucleotides align to TRBD1. Germline V gene data show CDR1 as SGHRS and CDR2 as YFSETQ. V dropped 4 bases and J dropped 0; count of bases not matched to a gene: 5. This CDR3 has 15 amino acids. The CDR3 bases are TGCGCCAGCAGCAACAGGGGTCATAGCACAGATACGCAGTATTTT. It encodes CASSNRGHSTDTQYF.

The chain carries TRBV6-5 and TRBJ2-1, with D hard to call. Germline V CDR1 and CDR2: MNHEY, SVGAGI. This CDR3 spans 12 amino acids. The V end was cut by 5 bases, the J end by 7 bases, with 9 bases between. The chain's CDR3 is CASSDDHNEQFF. In DNA form, the CDR3 reads TGTGCCAGCAGTGACGACCATAATGAGCAGTTCTTC.

This chain connects TRBV15 to TRBJ2-7; 13 nucleotides match TRBD2. Germline trimming cut 8 bases from V and 5 bases from J; bases unmatched to any gene: 12. The CDR3 totals 16 residues. Per germline, CDR1 LNHNV and CDR2 YYDKDF (reference sequence). The CDR3 nucleotides are TGTGCCACCTCTCCGGGACTAGCGGGACCCAGCGACGAGCAGTACTTC. Amino acid sequence: CATSPGLAGPSDEQYF.

This clonotype occurred a few times. The chain combines TRBV3-1 with TRBJ1-5; 8 bases are a match to TRBD1. CDR3 size: 14 residues. V dropped 5 bases and J dropped 3; count of bases not matched to a gene: 3. Germline values: CDR1 LGHDT, CDR2 YNNKEL (reference sequence). The CDR3 loop is CASSDRGFNQPQHF. In nucleotides, the CDR3 is TGTGCCAGCAGCGACAGGGGTTTCAATCAGCCCCAGCATTTT.

In this sample, this clonotype turned up a few times. The chain recombines TRBV23-1 with TRBJ1-6, with TRBD1 matching over 9 bases. TRBV23-1 is classed as an ORF, of uncertain function. The CDR3 contains 14 residues. V was clipped by 8 bases and J by 9 bases; unmatched bases: 8. In DNA form, the CDR3 reads TGCGCCAGCCCAATGGGACAGGGAGCTTCACCCCTCCACTTT. Its protein is CASPMGQGASPLHF.

This clonotype was recorded only once. The chain couples TRBV28 to TRBJ1-2; D possibly corresponds to TRBD1 (5 bases). The CDR3 covers 15 residues. Germline V gene lookup returns CDR1 MDHEN and CDR2 SYDVKM. V was clipped by 2 bases and J by 7 bases, with 17 bases between them. CDR3 DNA sequence: TGTGCCAGCAGTTTAGGGGCGGGGCAGCAGGCTGGCTACACCTTC. Translating it yields CASSLGAGQQAGYTF.